This is a list of T cell receptor beta chains from one sample in a study of control samples from healthy donors and cancer patients. The repertoire was sequenced with immunoSEQ multiplex PCR; TCRdb's copy has only in-frame clones and lacks some. The data hold 120,000 or so clones, with around 86% observed a single time. The sequencing input was blood. The receptor source for this set is a man aged 40-49 years in good health. Both conserved end residues are part of each CDR3. D genes are given only for firm matches. Clone sizes are given selectively: once, few, many, or a class where the clone is expanded.

>-|-|TRBV5-1|TRBJ1-1
CASSSVRGYTEAFF
TGCGCCAGCAGCTCGGTACGGGGGTACACTGAAGCTTTCTTT
>-|-|TRBV7-9|TRBJ1-5
CASSRDGSNQPQHF
TGTGCCAGCAGCCGGGACGGGTCAAATCAGCCCCAGCATTTT
>-|-|TRBV6-5|TRBJ2-7
CASSYRVGGFREQYF
TGTGCCAGCAGTTATCGCGTGGGGGGTTTCAGGGAGCAGTACTTC
>-|-|TRBV7-8|TRBJ1-1
CASSLKRVNTEAFF
TGTGCCAGCAGTCTCAAACGGGTGAACACTGAAGCTTTCTTT
>-|once|TRBV25-1|TRBJ1-3
CATRLGGNTIYF
TGTGCCACCAGATTAGGTGGAAACACCATATATTTT
>-|-|TRBV13|TRBJ1-5
CASSLAGSNQPQHF
TGTGCCAGCAGCTTAGCAGGCAGCAATCAGCCCCAGCATTTT
>TRBD1|-|TRBV5-1|TRBJ2-7
CASSALGTGGYEQYF
TGCGCCAGCAGCGCCCTCGGGACAGGAGGCTACGAGCAGTACTTC
>TRBD1|-|TRBV24-1|TRBJ1-2
CATSSKRRGTEMHYGYTF
TGTGCCACCAGTTCAAAACGCAGGGGGACAGAAATGCACTATGGCTACACCTTC
>TRBD1|-|TRBV5-5|TRBJ2-1
CASSYRDSYNEQFF
TGTGCCAGCAGCTACCGGGACAGCTACAATGAGCAGTTCTTC
>TRBD1|once|TRBV6-5|TRBJ2-7
CASSRRQGASEQYF
TGTGCCAGCAGTAGACGACAGGGGGCAAGCGAGCAGTACTTC
>TRBD1|once|TRBV7-2|TRBJ2-7
CASSLSSDRVYEQYF
TGTGCCAGCAGCTTATCCTCTGACAGGGTGTACGAGCAGTACTTC
>-|-|TRBV7-8|TRBJ2-7
CASSHNGYEQYF
TGTGCCAGCAGCCACAACGGCTACGAGCAGTACTTC
>TRBD1|-|TRBV3-1/TRBV3-2|TRBJ1-2
CASSHPIPGQTYGYTF
TGTGCCAGCAGCCATCCCATTCCGGGACAGACTTATGGCTACACCTTC
>-|-|TRBV7-2|TRBJ1-5
CASSQGAPDSGNQPQHF
TGTGCCAGCAGCCAAGGAGCCCCTGACTCGGGCAATCAGCCCCAGCATTTT
>TRBD1|-|TRBV27|TRBJ1-6
CASRRGDRSSPLHF
TGTGCCAGCAGGCGAGGGGACAGAAGTTCACCCCTCCACTTT
>-|few|TRBV11-2|TRBJ2-2
CASSFRGGPGGELFF
TGTGCCAGCAGCTTCCGAGGGGGGCCCGGCGGGGAGCTGTTTTTT
>-|-|TRBV4-1|TRBJ1-1
CASSAPGGGSNTEAFF
TGCGCCAGCAGCGCACCGGGCGGCGGATCTAACACTGAAGCTTTCTTT
>-|-|TRBV11-3|TRBJ1-4
CASSGREGEKLFF
TGTGCCAGCAGCGGAAGGGAGGGGGAAAAACTGTTTTTT
>-|-|TRBV2|TRBJ2-5
CASSPGGYSTQYF
TGTGCCAGCAGTCCGGGGGGCTACTCGACCCAGTACTTC
>TRBD1|-|TRBV10-2|TRBJ1-1
CASSLTTGVGNTEAFF
TGCGCCAGCAGTTTGACTACAGGGGTGGGGAACACTGAAGCTTTCTTT
>-|-|TRBV24-1|TRBJ1-2
CATSDPGQKSTHGYTF
TGTGCCACCAGTGATCCTGGACAGAAATCCACCCATGGCTACACCTTC
>-|few|TRBV29-1|TRBJ2-5
CSVDRVSGETQYF
TGCAGCGTCGACAGGGTGAGCGGGGAGACCCAGTACTTC
>-|-|TRBV29-1|TRBJ2-5
CSVESGPGETQYF
TGCAGCGTTGAATCAGGGCCGGGGGAGACCCAGTACTTC
>-|-|TRBV6-2/TRBV6-3|TRBJ1-1
CASSKWDLNTEAFF
TGTGCCAGCAGTAAGTGGGATTTGAACACTGAAGCTTTCTTT
>TRBD2|-|TRBV7-8|TRBJ2-7
CASSHGMAGGIYEQYF
TGTGCCAGCAGCCACGGAATGGCGGGGGGAATCTACGAGCAGTACTTC
>-|-|TRBV5-1|TRBJ2-2
CASSLVATATNTGELFF
TGCGCCAGCAGCTTGGTAGCCACTGCGACGAACACCGGGGAGCTGTTTTTT
>-|-|TRBV7-3|TRBJ2-2
CASSLSNTGELFF
TGTGCCAGCAGCCTATCGAACACCGGGGAGCTGTTTTTT